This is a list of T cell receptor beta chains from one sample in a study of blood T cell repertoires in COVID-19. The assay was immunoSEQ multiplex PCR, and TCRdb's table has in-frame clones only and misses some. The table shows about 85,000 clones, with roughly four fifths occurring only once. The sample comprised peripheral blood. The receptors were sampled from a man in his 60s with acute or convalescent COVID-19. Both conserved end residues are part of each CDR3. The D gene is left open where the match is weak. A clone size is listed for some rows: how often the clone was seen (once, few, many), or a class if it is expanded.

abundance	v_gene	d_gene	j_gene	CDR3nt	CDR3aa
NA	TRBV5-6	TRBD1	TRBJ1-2	TGTGCCAGCATCTACCGGGACAGGGAATACTATGGCTACACCTTC	CASIYRDREYYGYTF
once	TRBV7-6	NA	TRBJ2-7	TGTGCCAGCAGCTCGCGGGACGGCATGGAGCAGTACTTC	CASSSRDGMEQYF
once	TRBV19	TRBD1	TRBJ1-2	TGTGCCAGTAGTACCCTGGGACAGGGAATACGGGGCTACACCTTC	CASSTLGQGIRGYTF
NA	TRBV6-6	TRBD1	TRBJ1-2	TGTGCCAGCAGACCATGGGGGACAGGGCAAGGCTACACCTTC	CASRPWGTGQGYTF
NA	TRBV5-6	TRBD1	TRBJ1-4	TGTGCCAGCAGCTTGGGACAGGGGGCAGGAAGGGCAACTAATGAAAAACTGTTTTTT	CASSLGQGAGRATNEKLFF
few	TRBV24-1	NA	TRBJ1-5	TGTGCCACCAGCACGAGGGCTAGTCAGCCCCAGCATTTT	CATSTRASQPQHF
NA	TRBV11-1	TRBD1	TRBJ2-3	TGTGCCAGCAGCCTCGACAGGGCTGACACAGATACGCAGTATTTT	CASSLDRADTDTQYF
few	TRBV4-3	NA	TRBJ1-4	TGCGCCAGCAGCCAATCAAGGGTCAGGGTAGAAAAACTGTTTTTT	CASSQSRVRVEKLFF
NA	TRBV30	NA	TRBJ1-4	TGTGCCTGGAGCGCTACAGGGAGGGCTAATGAAAAACTGTTTTTT	CAWSATGRANEKLFF
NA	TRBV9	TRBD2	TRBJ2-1	TGTGCCAGCAGCGCCGGGGGGGCCGGAAATGAGCAGTTCTTC	CASSAGGAGNEQFF
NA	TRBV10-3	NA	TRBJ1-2	TGTGCCATCAGTGAAGGTTGGGATCACAGGGTTGGGAACTATGGCTACACCTTC	CAISEGWDHRVGNYGYTF
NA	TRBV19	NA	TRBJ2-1	TGTGCCAGTAGTATAGGTACGCAGGGCTACAATGAGCAGTTCTTC	CASSIGTQGYNEQFF
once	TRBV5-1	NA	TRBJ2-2	TGCGCCAGCAGCATCGTTGGACAGCAGAACACCGGGGAGCTGTTTTTT	CASSIVGQQNTGELFF
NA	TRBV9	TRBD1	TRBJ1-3	TGTGCCAGCAGCGTCCGGGGACAGTGGGGAAACACCATATATTTT	CASSVRGQWGNTIYF
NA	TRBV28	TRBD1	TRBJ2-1	TGTGCCAGCAATGCCGGGACAGGGGGCACCTACAATGAGCAGTTCTTC	CASNAGTGGTYNEQFF
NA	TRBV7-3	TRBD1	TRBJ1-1	TGTGCCAGCAGCTTACAGGGACAGGGATTCTCTGAAGCTTTCTTT	CASSLQGQGFSEAFF
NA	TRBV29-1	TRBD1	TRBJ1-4	TGCAGCGTTGGGGTGACAGGGCGTAATGAAAAACTGTTTTTT	CSVGVTGRNEKLFF
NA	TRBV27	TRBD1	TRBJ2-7	TGTGCCAGCAGTTTCAGTTTTGGGACAGTGGGCTACGAGCAGTACTTC	CASSFSFGTVGYEQYF
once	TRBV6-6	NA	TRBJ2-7	TGTGCCAGCAGTTACTCCCGGGAGCAGTACTTC	CASSYSREQYF
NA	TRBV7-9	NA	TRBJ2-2	TGTGCCAGCAGCTTCCTCCTAGTGGTGGACACCGGGGAGCTGTTTTTT	CASSFLLVVDTGELFF
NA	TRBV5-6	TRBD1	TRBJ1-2	TGTGCCAGCAGCTTGCTTAGGACAGGGAATAACTATGGCTACACCTTC	CASSLLRTGNNYGYTF
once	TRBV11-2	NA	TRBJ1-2	TGTGCCAGCAGCGAGCAAGCCAGGGTCAGCGACTATGGCTACACCTTC	CASSEQARVSDYGYTF
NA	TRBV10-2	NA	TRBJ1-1	TGCGCCAGCAGGGGGGCTGGAAGCACTGAAGCTTTCTTT	CASRGAGSTEAFF
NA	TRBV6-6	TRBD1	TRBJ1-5	TGTGCCAGCACCCCGACAGGGTTACCACCGGAGCCCCAGCATTTT	CASTPTGLPPEPQHF